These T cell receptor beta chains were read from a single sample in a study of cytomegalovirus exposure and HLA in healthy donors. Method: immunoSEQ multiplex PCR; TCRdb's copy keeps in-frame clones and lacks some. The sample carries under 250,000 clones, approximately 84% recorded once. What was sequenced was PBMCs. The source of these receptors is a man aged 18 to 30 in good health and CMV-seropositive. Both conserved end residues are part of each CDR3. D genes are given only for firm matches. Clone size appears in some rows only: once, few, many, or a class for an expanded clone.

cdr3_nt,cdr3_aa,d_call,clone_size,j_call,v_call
TGTGCCATCAGCCCCGGGCCTTATAGCAATCAGCCCCAGCATTTT,CAISPGPYSNQPQHF,.,.,TRBJ1-5,TRBV10-3
TGTGCCAGCAGCTACGTGACAGGGGGTAGTGCAGATACGCAGTATTTT,CASSYVTGGSADTQYF,TRBD1,.,TRBJ2-3,TRBV11-2
TGTGCTACCCAGGTCGGGAAACCCTACGAGCAGTACTTC,CATQVGKPYEQYF,.,.,TRBJ2-7,TRBV6-1
TGTGCCAGCAGTCCCCGAGGTAGCGGGAGGACCTTCTACAATGAGCAGTTCTTC,CASSPRGSGRTFYNEQFF,TRBD2,.,TRBJ2-1,TRBV27
TGCGCCAGCAGCCAAGCCCAGGGGTACCAAGAGACCCAGTACTTC,CASSQAQGYQETQYF,.,.,TRBJ2-5,TRBV4-3
TGCGCCAGCAGCGCCCAAGGGGACACTAATGAAAAACTGTTTTTT,CASSAQGDTNEKLFF,.,.,TRBJ1-4,TRBV5-1
TGTGCCAGCAGCTCTCATCTCGAGCAGTACTTC,CASSSHLEQYF,.,once,TRBJ2-7,TRBV7-2
TGTGCCAGCAGCTTACTCGACTACCACGAGCAGTACTTC,CASSLLDYHEQYF,.,.,TRBJ2-7,TRBV7-9
TGTGCCAGCAGCTCCAGGGTTCGTAGTGAAGCTTTCTTT,CASSSRVRSEAFF,.,.,TRBJ1-1,TRBV7-2
TGTGCCAGCTCACCAACAGGAACGAGCTCTGGGGCCAACGTCCTGACTTTC,CASSPTGTSSGANVLTF,.,.,TRBJ2-6,TRBV18
TGTGCCAGCAGCGCGCCGGACAGGGTTATCACCGGGGAGCTGTTTTTT,CASSAPDRVITGELFF,TRBD1,once,TRBJ2-2,TRBV7-8
TGTGCCAGCAGCCCCGGTGGGACAGGCAACACTGAAGCTTTCTTT,CASSPGGTGNTEAFF,TRBD1,once,TRBJ1-1,TRBV7-9
TGTGCCAGCAGTCGCGACGGGATGGGGGCTTTCTTT,CASSRDGMGAFF,.,.,TRBJ1-1,TRBV6-5
TGTGCCAGCAGTTACTCGAACCTCGGGGAGCAGTACTTC,CASSYSNLGEQYF,.,.,TRBJ2-7,TRBV6-5
TGTGCCAGTAGCCTGGGACTAGTGGGCTACGAGCAGTACTTC,CASSLGLVGYEQYF,TRBD2,.,TRBJ2-7,TRBV19
TGTGCCAGCAGCAGGGGGGACAGGAGCGGGAGGGAGTTCTTC,CASSRGDRSGREFF,TRBD2,.,TRBJ2-1,TRBV7-2
TGTGCCAGCAGCTTATTAGGGCGCCCCTATGGCTACACCTTC,CASSLLGRPYGYTF,.,once,TRBJ1-2,TRBV7-8